One T cell receptor (beta chain) is described in this entry. These data come from a study of blood T cell repertoires in COVID-19. The wider study: Samples taken during acute and convalescent COVID-19 were collected in the United States, Italy and Spain. T cells, B-cell-depleted T cells, or PBMCs supplied cDNA or gDNA.

Data came from immunoSEQ multiplex PCR; TCRdb stores just in-frame clones and leaves some out. The sample yields about 290,000 clones, approximately 91% seen once. V shed 4 bases, J shed 6 bases, and the junction held 9 bases outside the gene matches. CDR1 and CDR2 from the germline V gene are SGHNT and YYREEE (reference sequence). There are 16 residues in the CDR3. Clinical histories supplied by participants themselves formed the basis of cohort assignment. This TCR derives from a woman aged 40 to 50 who had recovered from COVID-19. This sequence joins TRBV5-4 and TRBJ1-4; 10 bases are shared with TRBD1. Sequenced material: PBMCs or T cells enriched from blood (not recorded which). CDR3 sequence reads: CASSPGAGQGHEKLFF. The DNA of the CDR3 is TGTGCCAGCAGCCCCGGAGCGGGACAGGGGCATGAAAAACTGTTTTTT.